This T cell receptor beta chain comes out of a study of T cell changes during pregnancy in multiple sclerosis. CDR3 length: 18 amino acids. The ends lost 6 bases at V and 4 bases at J; junction bases unmatched: 17. Germline CDR1 and CDR2: MNHEY and SMNVEV (reference sequence). Method: immunoSEQ multiplex PCR; TCRdb's copy keeps in-frame clones and lacks some. The table lists fewer than 90,000 clones, around 94% of them singletons. The J gene is TRBJ2-2, the V gene TRBV27, with 7 nucleotides matching TRBD2. This clonotype was sampled from a female donor in good health, enrolled as a control in a pregnancy study. The specimen was peripheral blood, collected after pregnancy. As DNA, the CDR3 is TGTGCCAGCAGCCTTGTAGGGGAGGGCGGGAGTCCCACCGGGGAGCTGTTTTTT. Amino acids: CASSLVGEGGSPTGELFF.